These T cell receptor beta chains were read from a single sample in a study of identical twins. TCRdb independently ran MiXCR on the 5' RACE reads; one entry per CDR3 protein. Among approximately 500,000 distinct CDR3 sequences listed, roughly 15% were seen once. This sample was shared with a second study, whose subject was yellow fever vaccine responses in identical twins.

Sequencing was done on a sample of CD4+ T cells sorted from blood. These receptors came from a woman aged 18-29 years in good health. CDR3s leave out the opening cysteine and the closing phenylalanine or tryptophan. The size of a clone is reported for some rows only, either as once, few or many, or as a class for expanded clones.

v_call	clone_size	j_call	cdr3_length	cdr3_aa
TRBV10-3	.	TRBJ2-6	13	AISTEQAGANVPT
TRBV3-1	few	TRBJ2-1	13	ASSPYRDRGNEQF
TRBV12-3/TRBV12-4	.	TRBJ1-5	14	ASSLGGRGSNQPQH
TRBV12-3/TRBV12-4	many	TRBJ2-2	13	ASRGELTWTGELF
TRBV14	few	TRBJ2-1	12	ASSQGSGKNEQF
TRBV12-3/TRBV12-4	many	TRBJ2-4	11	ATSGGAKNIQY
TRBV11-1	.	TRBJ2-6	16	ASSLRTGTFSGANVLT
TRBV11-2	.	TRBJ2-2	10	ASTQAAGELF
TRBV6-1	few	TRBJ2-7	12	ASMLQGSSYEQY
TRBV5-1	many	TRBJ2-7	10	ASSFRSYEQY
TRBV5-1	many	TRBJ2-3	11	ASSLEGADTQY
TRBV9	.	TRBJ2-1	14	ASSVEGGRRYNEQF
TRBV7-2	few	TRBJ1-1	12	ASSLHRQGSEAF
TRBV6-2/TRBV6-3	few	TRBJ1-5	13	ASSSGQISNQPQH
TRBV7-9	few	TRBJ1-2	14	ASSSITGRANYGYT
TRBV20-1	.	TRBJ2-1	12	ITRRSEVYNEQF
TRBV4-2	many	TRBJ2-3	14	ASSNSPAGRVDTQY
TRBV3-1	.	TRBJ2-2	11	ASSQTETGELF
TRBV14	.	TRBJ2-1	15	ASSHPGRDGSYNEQF
TRBV18	.	TRBJ2-7	14	ASSVSEGIKFYEQY
TRBV12-5	.	TRBJ2-5	9	ASGERETQY
TRBV20-1	few	TRBJ2-1	12	SARDGTINNEQF
TRBV12-3/TRBV12-4	few	TRBJ2-3	11	ATALPGTDTQY
TRBV12-3/TRBV12-4	many	TRBJ1-1	11	ASSLSVNTEAF
TRBV6-1	.	TRBJ2-3	15	ASSLHHGTVGADTQY
TRBV7-9	.	TRBJ2-2	12	ASRLGTTTGELF
TRBV15	.	TRBJ1-1	10	ATRRGRAEAF
TRBV18	few	TRBJ2-2	14	ASSPQNLWNTGELF